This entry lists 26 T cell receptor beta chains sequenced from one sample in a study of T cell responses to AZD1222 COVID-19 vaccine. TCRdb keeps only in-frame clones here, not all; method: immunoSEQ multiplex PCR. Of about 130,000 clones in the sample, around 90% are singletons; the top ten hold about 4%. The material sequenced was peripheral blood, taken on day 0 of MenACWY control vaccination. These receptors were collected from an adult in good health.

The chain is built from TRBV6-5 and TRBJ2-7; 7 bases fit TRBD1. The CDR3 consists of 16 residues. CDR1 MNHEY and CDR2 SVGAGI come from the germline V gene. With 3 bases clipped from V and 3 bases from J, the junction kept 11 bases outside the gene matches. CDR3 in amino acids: CASSYHLQGPLYEQYF. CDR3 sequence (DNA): TGTGCCAGCAGTTATCACTTACAGGGGCCTCTCTACGAGCAGTACTTC.

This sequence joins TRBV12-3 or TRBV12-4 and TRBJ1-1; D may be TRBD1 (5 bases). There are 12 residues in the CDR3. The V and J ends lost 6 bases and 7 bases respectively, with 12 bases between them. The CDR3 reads CASSLRGVEAFF. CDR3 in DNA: TGTGCCAGCAGCCTCCGGGGGGTTGAAGCTTTCTTT.

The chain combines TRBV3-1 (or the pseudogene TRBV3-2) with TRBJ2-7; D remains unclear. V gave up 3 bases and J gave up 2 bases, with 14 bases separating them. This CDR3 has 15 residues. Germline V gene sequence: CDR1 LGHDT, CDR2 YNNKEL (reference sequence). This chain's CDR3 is CASSQNRFLTYEQYF. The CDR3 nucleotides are TGTGCCAGCAGCCAGAACCGATTCCTTACCTACGAGCAGTACTTC.

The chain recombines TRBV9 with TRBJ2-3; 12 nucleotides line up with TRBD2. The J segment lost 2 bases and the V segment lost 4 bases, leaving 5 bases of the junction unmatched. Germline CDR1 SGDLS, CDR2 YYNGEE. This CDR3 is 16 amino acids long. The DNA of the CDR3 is TGTGCCAGCAGCCCCCTAGCGGGAGGGCCCACAGATACGCAGTATTTT. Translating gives CASSPLAGGPTDTQYF.

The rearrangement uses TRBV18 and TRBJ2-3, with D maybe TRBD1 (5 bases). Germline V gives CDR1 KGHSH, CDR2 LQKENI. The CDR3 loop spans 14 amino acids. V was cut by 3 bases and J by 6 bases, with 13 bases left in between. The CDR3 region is CASSPRGLGDTQYF. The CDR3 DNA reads TGTGCCAGCTCACCTAGGGGTCTCGGGGATACGCAGTATTTT.

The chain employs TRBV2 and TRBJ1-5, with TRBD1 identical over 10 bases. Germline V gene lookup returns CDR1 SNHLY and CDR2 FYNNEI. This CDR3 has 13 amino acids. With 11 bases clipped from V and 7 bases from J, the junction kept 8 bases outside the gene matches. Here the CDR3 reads CASRDRGPQPQHF. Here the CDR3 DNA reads TGTGCCTCCCGGGACAGGGGTCCCCAGCCCCAGCATTTT. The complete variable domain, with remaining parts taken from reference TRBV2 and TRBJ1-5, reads EPEVTQTPSHQVTQMGQEVILRCVPISNHLYFYWYRQILGQKVEFLVSFYNNEISEKSEIFDDQFSVERPDGSNFTLKIRSTKLEDSAMYFCASRDRGPQPQHFGDGTRLSIL.

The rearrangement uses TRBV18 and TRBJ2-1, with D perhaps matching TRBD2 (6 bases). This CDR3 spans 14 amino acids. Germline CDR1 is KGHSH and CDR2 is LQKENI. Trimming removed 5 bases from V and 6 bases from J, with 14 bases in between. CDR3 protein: CASSAPGGSNEQFF. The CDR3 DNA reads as TGTGCCAGCTCAGCTCCCGGGGGTTCCAATGAGCAGTTCTTC.

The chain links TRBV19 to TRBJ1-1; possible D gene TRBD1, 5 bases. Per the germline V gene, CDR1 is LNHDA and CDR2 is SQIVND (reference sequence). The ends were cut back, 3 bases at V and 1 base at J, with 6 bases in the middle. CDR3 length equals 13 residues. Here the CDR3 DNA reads TGTGCCAGTAGTATTCAGGGGAACACTGAAGCTTTCTTT. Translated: CASSIQGNTEAFF.

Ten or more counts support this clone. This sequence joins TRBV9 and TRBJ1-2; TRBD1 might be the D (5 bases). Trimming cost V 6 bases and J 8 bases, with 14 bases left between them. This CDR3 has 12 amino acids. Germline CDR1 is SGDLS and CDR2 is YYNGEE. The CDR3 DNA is TGTGCCAGCAATGGGATCGGGGGAGGCTACACCTTC. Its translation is CASNGIGGGYTF.

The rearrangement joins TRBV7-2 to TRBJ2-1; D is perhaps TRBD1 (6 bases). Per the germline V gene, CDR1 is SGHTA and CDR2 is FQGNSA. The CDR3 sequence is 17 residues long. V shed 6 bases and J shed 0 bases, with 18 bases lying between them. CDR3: CASSFTGPTSSYNEQFF. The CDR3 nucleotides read TGTGCCAGCAGTTTTACAGGGCCCACTAGCTCCTACAATGAGCAGTTCTTC.

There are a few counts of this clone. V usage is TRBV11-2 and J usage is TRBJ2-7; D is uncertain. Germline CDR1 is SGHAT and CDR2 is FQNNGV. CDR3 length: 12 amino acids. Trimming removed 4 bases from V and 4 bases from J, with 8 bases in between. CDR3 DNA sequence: TGTGCCAGCAGCTCTATGTCTTACGAGCAGTACGTC. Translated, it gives CASSSMSYEQYV.

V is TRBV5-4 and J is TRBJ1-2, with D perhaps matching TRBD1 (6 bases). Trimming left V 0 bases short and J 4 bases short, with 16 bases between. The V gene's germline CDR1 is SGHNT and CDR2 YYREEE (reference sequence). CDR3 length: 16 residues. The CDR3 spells CASSLAGGGYLYGYTF. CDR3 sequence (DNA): TGTGCCAGCAGCTTGGCCGGGGGCGGCTACCTCTATGGCTACACCTTC.

The CDR3 coding sequence is TGTGCCTGGAGGCAGGATAATTCACCCCTCCACTTT. It yields the protein CAWRQDNSPLHF. The chain links TRBV30 to TRBJ1-6; D is unclear. The CDR3 is 12 residues long. Trimming cost V 3 bases and J 5 bases, with 5 bases left between them. Per germline, CDR1 GTSNPN and CDR2 SVGIG (reference sequence).

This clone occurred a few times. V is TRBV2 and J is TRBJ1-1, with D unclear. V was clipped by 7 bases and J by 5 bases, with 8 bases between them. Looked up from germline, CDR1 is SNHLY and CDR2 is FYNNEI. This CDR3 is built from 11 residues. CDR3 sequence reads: CASIDRTEAFF. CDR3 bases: TGTGCCAGCATCGATCGGACTGAAGCTTTCTTT. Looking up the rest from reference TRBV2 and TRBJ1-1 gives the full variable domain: EPEVTQTPSHQVTQMGQEVILRCVPISNHLYFYWYRQILGQKVEFLVSFYNNEISEKSEIFDDQFSVERPDGSNFTLKIRSTKLEDSAMYFCASIDRTEAFFGQGTRLTVV.

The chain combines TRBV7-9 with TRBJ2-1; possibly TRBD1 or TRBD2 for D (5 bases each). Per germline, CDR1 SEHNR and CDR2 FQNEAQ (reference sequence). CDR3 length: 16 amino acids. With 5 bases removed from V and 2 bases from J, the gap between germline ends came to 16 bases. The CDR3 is CASSSNEGRAYNEQFF. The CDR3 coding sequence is TGTGCCAGCAGCAGTAACGAGGGACGGGCCTACAATGAGCAGTTCTTC. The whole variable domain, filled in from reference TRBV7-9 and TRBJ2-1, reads DTGVSQNPRHKITKRGQNVTFRCDPISEHNRLYWYRQTLGQGPEFLTYFQNEAQLEKSRLLSDRFSAERPKGSFSTLEIQRTEQGDSAMYLCASSSNEGRAYNEQFFGPGTRLTVL.

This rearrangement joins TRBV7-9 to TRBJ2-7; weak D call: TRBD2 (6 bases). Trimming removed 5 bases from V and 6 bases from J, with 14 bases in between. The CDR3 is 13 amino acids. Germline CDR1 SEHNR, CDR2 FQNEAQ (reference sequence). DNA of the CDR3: TGTGCCAGCAGCCAGCCGGGGGTTCCCGAGCAGTACGTC. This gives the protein CASSQPGVPEQYV.

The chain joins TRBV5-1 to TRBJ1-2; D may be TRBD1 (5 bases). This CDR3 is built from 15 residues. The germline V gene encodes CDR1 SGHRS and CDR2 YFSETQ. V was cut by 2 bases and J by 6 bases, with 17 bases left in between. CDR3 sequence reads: CASSFVLGLSNGYTF. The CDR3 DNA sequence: TGCGCCAGCAGCTTCGTACTGGGACTATCCAATGGCTACACCTTC.

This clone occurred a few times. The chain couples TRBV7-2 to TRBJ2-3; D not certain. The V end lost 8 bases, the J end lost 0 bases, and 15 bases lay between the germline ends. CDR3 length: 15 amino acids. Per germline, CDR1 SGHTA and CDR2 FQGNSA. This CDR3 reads CASGISKRSTDTQYF. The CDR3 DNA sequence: TGTGCCAGCGGGATCTCGAAGCGAAGCACAGATACGCAGTATTTT.

CDR3 sequence reads: CASTRTGYNIQYF. The CDR3 region has the DNA TGTGCCAGCACCCGGACAGGGTACAACATTCAGTACTTC. The chain uses TRBV28 and TRBJ2-4, with 8 positions matching TRBD1. V trimming: 7 bases; J trimming: 7 bases; junction bases outside the gene matches: 6. The CDR3 is made up of 13 amino acids. Germline V gene sequence: CDR1 MDHEN, CDR2 SYDVKM. Full variable domain (remainder filled in from reference TRBV28 and TRBJ2-4): DVKVTQSSRYLVKRTGEKVFLECVQDMDHENMFWYRQDPGLGLRLIYFSYDVKMKEKGDIPEGYSVSREKKERFSLILESASTNQTSMYLCASTRTGYNIQYFGAGTRLSVL.

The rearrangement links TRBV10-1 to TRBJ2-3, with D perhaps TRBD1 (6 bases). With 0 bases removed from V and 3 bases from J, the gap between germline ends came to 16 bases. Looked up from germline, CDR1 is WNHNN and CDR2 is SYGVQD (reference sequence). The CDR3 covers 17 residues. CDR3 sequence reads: CASSESPQGPTTDTQYF. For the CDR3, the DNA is TGCGCCAGCAGTGAGTCGCCACAGGGCCCCACGACAGATACGCAGTATTTT.

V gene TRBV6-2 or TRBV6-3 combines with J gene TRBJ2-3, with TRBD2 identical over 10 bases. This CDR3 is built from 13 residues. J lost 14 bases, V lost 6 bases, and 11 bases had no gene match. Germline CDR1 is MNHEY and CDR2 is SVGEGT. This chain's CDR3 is CASSPTGTSVLYF. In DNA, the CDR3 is TGTGCCAGCAGCCCCACCGGGACTAGCGTATTGTATTTT.

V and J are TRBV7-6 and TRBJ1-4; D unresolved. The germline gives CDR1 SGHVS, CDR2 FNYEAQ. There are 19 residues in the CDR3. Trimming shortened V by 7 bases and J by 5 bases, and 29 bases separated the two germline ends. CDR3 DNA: TGTGCCAGCACGACTTATCGGTCATCCCTAATCGATTGGAATGAAAAACTGTTTTTT. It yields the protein CASTTYRSSLIDWNEKLFF.

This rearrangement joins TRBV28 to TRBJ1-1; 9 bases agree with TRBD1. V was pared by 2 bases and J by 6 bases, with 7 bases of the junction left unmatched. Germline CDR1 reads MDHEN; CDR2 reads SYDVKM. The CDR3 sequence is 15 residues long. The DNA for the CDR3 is TGTGCCAGCAGTTTAGACAGGGGGTGGGGTTCTGAAGCTTTCTTT. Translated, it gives CASSLDRGWGSEAFF.

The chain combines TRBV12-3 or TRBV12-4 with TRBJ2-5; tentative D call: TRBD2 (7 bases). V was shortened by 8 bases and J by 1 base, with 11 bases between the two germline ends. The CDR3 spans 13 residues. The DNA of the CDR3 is TGTGCCAGCCGCCGGGGGGCCCAAGAGACCCAGTACTTC. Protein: CASRRGAQETQYF.

CDR3 nucleotide sequence: TGTGCCAGCAGCTTAAACGACGCGAGGGGAGATACGCAGTATTTT. It encodes CASSLNDARGDTQYF. The rearrangement joins TRBV7-3 to TRBJ2-3, with D possibly called TRBD1 or TRBD2 (5 bases each). V lost 1 base, J lost 5 bases, and 13 bases lay in between. CDR3 length: 15 amino acids. The germline V gene encodes CDR1 SGHTA and CDR2 FQGTGA.

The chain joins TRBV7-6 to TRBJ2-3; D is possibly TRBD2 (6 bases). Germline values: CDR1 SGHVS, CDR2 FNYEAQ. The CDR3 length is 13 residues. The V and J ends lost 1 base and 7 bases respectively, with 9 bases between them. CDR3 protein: CASSLGTTYTQYF. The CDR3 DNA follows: TGTGCCAGCAGCTTAGGGACTACCTATACGCAGTATTTT.